Listed below are T cell receptor beta chains from one sample, sequenced in a study of regulatory T cells in long-lasting Graves disease. In TCRdb, the multiplex PCR reads were re-called with MiXCR into one record per CDR3 protein. The sample yields about 290,000 distinct CDR3 sequences, approximately 20% seen once. The specimen comprised peripheral blood mononuclear cells (PBMCs), sampled when the disease was refractory, from a patient treated with antithyroid drugs. These receptor sequences come from a female donor with Graves disease. The CDR3 runs from the conserved cysteine through the conserved F or W. Fields, in order: J gene, CDR3 length, V gene, CDR3 protein.

J: TRBJ2-2; length: 12; V: TRBV19; CDR3: CASSPLFRELFF
J: TRBJ1-6; length: 16; V: TRBV18; CDR3: CASSRNPGGEISPLHF
J: TRBJ1-5; length: 14; V: TRBV28; CDR3: CASSLMESNQPQHF
J: TRBJ2-2; length: 15; V: TRBV30; CDR3: CAWRVVGVTTGELFF
J: TRBJ1-4; length: 14; V: TRBV7-2; CDR3: CASSLWATNEKLFF
J: TRBJ2-7; length: 12; V: TRBV7-9; CDR3: CASSRALYEQYF
J: TRBJ1-2; length: 13; V: TRBV6-5; CDR3: CASSYAGLYGYTF
J: TRBJ2-5; length: 14; V: TRBV28; CDR3: CASSPRTSEETQYF
J: TRBJ1-5; length: 14; V: TRBV7-9; CDR3: CVSSGAGSNQPQHF
J: TRBJ1-2; length: 15; V: TRBV7-8; CDR3: CASSLASTANYGYTF
J: TRBJ2-7; length: 13; V: TRBV7-3; CDR3: CASSPGLGNEQYF
J: TRBJ2-3; length: 13; V: TRBV2; CDR3: CASRGRPADTQYF
J: TRBJ1-2; length: 16; V: TRBV4-2; CDR3: CASSQDLGQGLFGYTF
J: TRBJ2-7; length: 13; V: TRBV28; CDR3: CASSPRQAHEQYF
J: TRBJ2-7; length: 14; V: TRBV7-6; CDR3: CANSLEKPSYEQYF
J: TRBJ2-4; length: 17; V: TRBV7-9; CDR3: CASSSYGWDLAKNIQYF
J: TRBJ1-1; length: 14; V: TRBV6-1; CDR3: CASSAVQRNTEAFF
J: TRBJ2-2; length: 17; V: TRBV15; CDR3: CATSRDLARRDTGELFF
J: TRBJ2-3; length: 15; V: TRBV30; CDR3: CAWSRKGAWTDTQYF
J: TRBJ2-3; length: 12; V: TRBV29-1; CDR3: CSVEVLVDTQYF
J: TRBJ2-2; length: 17; V: TRBV12-3/TRBV12-4; CDR3: CASSPLGQEDGIGELFF
J: TRBJ2-7; length: 14; V: TRBV28; CDR3: CASMFGGGIYEQYF
J: TRBJ1-1; length: 13; V: TRBV7-9; CDR3: CASSLGTYTEAFF
J: TRBJ2-7; length: 19; V: TRBV7-9; CDR3: CASIPPLTQGPYSSYEQYF
J: TRBJ2-7; length: 14; V: TRBV20-1; CDR3: CSAPAGLRGHEQYF
J: TRBJ1-5; length: 15; V: TRBV2; CDR3: CASSDWRGRNQPQHF
J: TRBJ1-1; length: 11; V: TRBV7-9; CDR3: CASSPSTEAFF
J: TRBJ1-1; length: 14; V: TRBV28; CDR3: CASSRTGGGTEAFF
J: TRBJ2-5; length: 15; V: TRBV19; CDR3: CASSIGLAGGETQYF
J: TRBJ1-3; length: 15; V: TRBV7-9; CDR3: CASSHRDRGRNTIYF
J: TRBJ2-5; length: 15; V: TRBV18; CDR3: CASSPRDSSQETQYF
J: TRBJ2-6; length: 16; V: TRBV2; CDR3: CASSDEWGSGANVLTF
J: TRBJ2-1; length: 13; V: TRBV11-2; CDR3: CASSNDRDNEQFF
J: TRBJ1-3; length: 14; V: TRBV10-3; CDR3: CAISEGSEVNTIYF
J: TRBJ1-1; length: 15; V: TRBV7-6; CDR3: CASSQPGTGNTEAFF
J: TRBJ1-1; length: 15; V: TRBV5-5; CDR3: CASSWRGRTNTEAFF
J: TRBJ1-2; length: 15; V: TRBV19; CDR3: CASSGQPRGDYGYTF
J: TRBJ1-2; length: 15; V: TRBV7-8; CDR3: CASSARRTGGGGYTF
J: TRBJ1-2; length: 16; V: TRBV19; CDR3: CASSLNDGRLLYGYTF
J: TRBJ2-5; length: 16; V: TRBV7-8; CDR3: CASSSPERTERETQYF
J: TRBJ1-2; length: 14; V: TRBV28; CDR3: CASNAGTGSFGYTF
J: TRBJ2-7; length: 17; V: TRBV20-1; CDR3: CSAKPGLAEDYAYEQYF
J: TRBJ1-1; length: 15; V: TRBV27; CDR3: CASSPSWAANTEAFF
J: TRBJ1-2; length: 16; V: TRBV5-6; CDR3: CASSLGVMNLGQGYTF
J: TRBJ2-5; length: 15; V: TRBV3-1; CDR3: CASSHRTGGGETQYF
J: TRBJ1-1; length: 13; V: TRBV28; CDR3: CATRGGWITEAFF
J: TRBJ2-3; length: 18; V: TRBV6-5; CDR3: CASSSGKLAGSYTDTQYF
J: TRBJ1-5; length: 15; V: TRBV20-1; CDR3: CSARLRGASNQPQHF
J: TRBJ2-7; length: 13; V: TRBV20-1; CDR3: CSAPYSPTYEQYF
J: TRBJ2-2; length: 15; V: TRBV12-3/TRBV12-4; CDR3: CASSLGVTNTGELFF
J: TRBJ2-7; length: 14; V: TRBV7-2; CDR3: CASRTQGASYEQYF
J: TRBJ2-5; length: 15; V: TRBV28; CDR3: CASSPRTGALKTQYF
J: TRBJ1-2; length: 14; V: TRBV7-2; CDR3: CASSFNRVSYGYTF
J: TRBJ1-3; length: 16; V: TRBV3-1; CDR3: CASSQDSDSSGNTIYF
J: TRBJ2-7; length: 13; V: TRBV3-1; CDR3: CASTGGVGYEQYF
J: TRBJ2-1; length: 14; V: TRBV28; CDR3: CASSRVTGYNEQFF
J: TRBJ2-7; length: 17; V: TRBV28; CDR3: CASIGRHYSGLSYEQYF
J: TRBJ1-1; length: 15; V: TRBV28; CDR3: CASSSPSDRGREAFF
J: TRBJ2-3; length: 14; V: TRBV7-2; CDR3: CASSFRDSWDTQYF